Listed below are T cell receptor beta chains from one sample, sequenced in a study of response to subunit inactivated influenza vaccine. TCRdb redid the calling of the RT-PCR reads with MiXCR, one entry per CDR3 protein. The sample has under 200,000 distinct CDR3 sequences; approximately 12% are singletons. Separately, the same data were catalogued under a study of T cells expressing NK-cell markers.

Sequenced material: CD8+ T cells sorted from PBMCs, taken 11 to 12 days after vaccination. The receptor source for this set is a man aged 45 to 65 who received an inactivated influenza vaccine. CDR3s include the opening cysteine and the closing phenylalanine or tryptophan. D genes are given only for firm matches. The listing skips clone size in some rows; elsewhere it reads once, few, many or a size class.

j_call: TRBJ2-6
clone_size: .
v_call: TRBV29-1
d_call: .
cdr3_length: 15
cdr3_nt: TGCAGCGTTCCGGGACGTAACTCTGGGGCCAACGTCCTGACTTTC
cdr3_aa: CSVPGRNSGANVLTF

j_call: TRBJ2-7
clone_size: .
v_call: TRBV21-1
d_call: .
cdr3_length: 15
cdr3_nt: TGTGCCAGCAGCAACGGACAGGGGCAGTCCTACGAGCAGTACTTC
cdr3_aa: CASSNGQGQSYEQYF

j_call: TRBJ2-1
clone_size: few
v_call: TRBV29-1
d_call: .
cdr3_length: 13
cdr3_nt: TGCAGCGTCCTGGACAGTTTCTACAATGAGCAGTTCTTC
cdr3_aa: CSVLDSFYNEQFF

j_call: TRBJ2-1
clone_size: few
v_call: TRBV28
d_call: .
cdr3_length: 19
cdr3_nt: TGTGCCAGCACCACCGTTGGAGGGAGGCCGCGTGGTTCCTACAATGAGCAGTTCTTC
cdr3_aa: CASTTVGGRPRGSYNEQFF

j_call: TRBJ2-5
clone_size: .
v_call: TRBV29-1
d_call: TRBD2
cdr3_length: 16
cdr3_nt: TGCAGCGTTGAAGATACGACTAGCGGGGTACAAGAGACCCAGTACTTC
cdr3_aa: CSVEDTTSGVQETQYF

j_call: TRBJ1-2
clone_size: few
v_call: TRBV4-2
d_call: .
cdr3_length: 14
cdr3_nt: TGTGCCAGCAGCCAAGTCTCGGGGGACTATGGCTACACCTTC
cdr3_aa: CASSQVSGDYGYTF

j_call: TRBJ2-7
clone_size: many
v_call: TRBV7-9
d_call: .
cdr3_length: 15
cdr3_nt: TGTGCCAGCAGCTTTACGGCAGGATCATTATACGAGCAGTACTTC
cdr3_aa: CASSFTAGSLYEQYF

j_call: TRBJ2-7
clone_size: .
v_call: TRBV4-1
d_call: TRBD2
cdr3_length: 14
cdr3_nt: TGCGCCAGCAGCCAATCCGGGACTACTTACGAGCAGTACTTC
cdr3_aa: CASSQSGTTYEQYF

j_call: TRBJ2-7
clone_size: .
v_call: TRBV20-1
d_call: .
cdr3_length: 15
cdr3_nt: TGCAGTGCTAGTCTGGGGGCCGGGAGCTCCTACGAGCAGTACTTC
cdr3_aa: CSASLGAGSSYEQYF

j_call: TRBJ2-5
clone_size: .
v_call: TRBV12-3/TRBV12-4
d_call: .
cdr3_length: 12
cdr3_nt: TGTGCCAGCAGTAGGGGACCTGAGACCCAGTACTTC
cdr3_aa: CASSRGPETQYF

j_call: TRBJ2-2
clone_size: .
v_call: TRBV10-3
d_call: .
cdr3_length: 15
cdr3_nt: .
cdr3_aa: CAISDWAGGTGELYF

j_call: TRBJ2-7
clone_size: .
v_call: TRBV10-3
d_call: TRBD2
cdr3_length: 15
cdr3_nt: TGTGCCATCAGTGACTCGACTAGCGGGCACTACGAGCAGTACTTC
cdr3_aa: CAISDSTSGHYEQYF

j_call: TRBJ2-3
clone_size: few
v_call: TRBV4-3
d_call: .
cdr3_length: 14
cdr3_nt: TGCGCCAGCAGCCGACAAGCTAGCACAGATACGCAGTATTTT
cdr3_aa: CASSRQASTDTQYF

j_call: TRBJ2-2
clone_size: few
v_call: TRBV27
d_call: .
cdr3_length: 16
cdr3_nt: TGTGCCAGCAGTTTATTATCGCGAGTAAACACCGGGGAGCTGTTTTTT
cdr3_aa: CASSLLSRVNTGELFF

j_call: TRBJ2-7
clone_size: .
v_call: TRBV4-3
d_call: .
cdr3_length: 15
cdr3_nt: TGCGCCAGCAGCCAAGATGGGGCAGGAAACTACGAGCAGTACTTC
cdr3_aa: CASSQDGAGNYEQYF

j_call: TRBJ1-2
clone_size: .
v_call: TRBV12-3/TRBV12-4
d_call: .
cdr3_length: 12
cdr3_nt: TGTGCCAGCACCACGGCCTTCCGTGGCTACACCTTC
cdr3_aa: CASTTAFRGYTF

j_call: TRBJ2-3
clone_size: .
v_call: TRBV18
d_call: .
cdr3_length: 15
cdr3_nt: TGTGCCAGCTCACGCGACGGAACTAGCACAGATACGCAGTATTTT
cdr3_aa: CASSRDGTSTDTQYF

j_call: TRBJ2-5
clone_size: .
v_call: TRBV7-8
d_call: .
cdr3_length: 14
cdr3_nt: TGTGCCAGCAGATTAACAGGGATGGGAGAGACCCAGTACTTC
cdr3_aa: CASRLTGMGETQYF

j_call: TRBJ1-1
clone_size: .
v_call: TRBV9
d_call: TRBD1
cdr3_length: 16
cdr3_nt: TGTGCCAGCAGCGTAGAAGGACAGGCGGCGGGGACTGAAGCTTTCTTT
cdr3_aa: CASSVEGQAAGTEAFF

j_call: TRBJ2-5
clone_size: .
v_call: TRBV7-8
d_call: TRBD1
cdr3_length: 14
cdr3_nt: TGTGCCAGCAGCTATGGACAGGGGGCAGAGACCCAGTACTTC
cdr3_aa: CASSYGQGAETQYF

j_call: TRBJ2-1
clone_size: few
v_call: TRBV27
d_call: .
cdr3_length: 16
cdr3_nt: TGTGCCAGCAGTTTTGGGATCGGGGGTCTATACAATGAGCAGTTCTTC
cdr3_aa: CASSFGIGGLYNEQFF

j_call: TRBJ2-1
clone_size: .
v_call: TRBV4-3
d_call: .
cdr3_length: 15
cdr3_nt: TGCGCCAGCAGCCAAGTGGGACTGGGGGTTAATGAGCAGTTCTTC
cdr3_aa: CASSQVGLGVNEQFF

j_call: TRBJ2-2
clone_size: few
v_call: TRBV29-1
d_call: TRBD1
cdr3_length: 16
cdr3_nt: TGCAGCGTTGAAGTGAGGGACAGGGGGAACACCGGGGAGCTGTTTTTT
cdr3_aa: CSVEVRDRGNTGELFF

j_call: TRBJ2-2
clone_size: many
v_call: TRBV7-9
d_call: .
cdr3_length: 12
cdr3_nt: TGTGCCAGCAGCTTCGGGTCCGGGGAGCTGTTTTTT
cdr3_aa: CASSFGSGELFF

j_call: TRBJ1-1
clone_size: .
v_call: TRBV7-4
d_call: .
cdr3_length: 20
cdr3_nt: TGTGCCAGCAGCAAAGGGGTCCATTGGTATAATGCTGCGGGGAACACTGAAGCTTTCTTT
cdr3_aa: CASSKGVHWYNAAGNTEAFF

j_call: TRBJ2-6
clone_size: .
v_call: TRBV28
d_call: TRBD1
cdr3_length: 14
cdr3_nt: TGTGCCAGCAGATACAGGGGGGAGGCCAACGTCCTGACTTTC
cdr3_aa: CASRYRGEANVLTF

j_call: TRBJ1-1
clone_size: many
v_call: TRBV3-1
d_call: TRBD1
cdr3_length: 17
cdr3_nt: TGTGCCAGCAGCCCCCGACAGGGCTCGGGGGAGAACACTGAAGCTTTCTTT
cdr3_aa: CASSPRQGSGENTEAFF

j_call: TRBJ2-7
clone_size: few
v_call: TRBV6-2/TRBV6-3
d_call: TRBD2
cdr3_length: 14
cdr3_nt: TGTGCCAGCAGTACAGCGGGAGCCGACTACGAGCAGTACTTC
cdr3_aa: CASSTAGADYEQYF

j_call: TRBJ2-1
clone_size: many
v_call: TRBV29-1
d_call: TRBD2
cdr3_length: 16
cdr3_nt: TGCAGCGTTAAACTAGCAGCGGGAGGCTCCTACAATGAGCAGTTCTTC
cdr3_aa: CSVKLAAGGSYNEQFF

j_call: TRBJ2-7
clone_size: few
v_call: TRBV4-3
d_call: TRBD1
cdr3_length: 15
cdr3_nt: TGCGCCAGCAGCCAACGAACGACAGGGGGCGTCGAGCAGTACTTC
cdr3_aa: CASSQRTTGGVEQYF

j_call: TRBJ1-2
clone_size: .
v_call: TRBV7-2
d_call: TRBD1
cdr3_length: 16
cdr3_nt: TGTGCCAGCAGCTTAACAGGGGGAGGCCTAAACTATGGCTACACCTTC
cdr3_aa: CASSLTGGGLNYGYTF

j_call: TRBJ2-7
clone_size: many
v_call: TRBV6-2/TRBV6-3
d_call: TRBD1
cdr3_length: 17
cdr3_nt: TGTGCCAGCTATCCGGGACAGGGCCTCTCCTTCTCCTACGAGCAGTACTTC
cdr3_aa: CASYPGQGLSFSYEQYF

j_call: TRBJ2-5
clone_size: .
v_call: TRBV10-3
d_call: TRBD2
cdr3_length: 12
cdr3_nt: TGTGCCACCAGCGGGGGCCTGGAGACCCAGTACTTC
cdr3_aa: CATSGGLETQYF

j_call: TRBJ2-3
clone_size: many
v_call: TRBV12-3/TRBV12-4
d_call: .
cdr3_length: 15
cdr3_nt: TGTGCCAGCAGCTCGGAGGGGGTGATCACAGATACGCAGTATTTT
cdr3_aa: CASSSEGVITDTQYF

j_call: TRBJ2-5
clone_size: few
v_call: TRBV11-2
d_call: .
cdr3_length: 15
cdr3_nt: TGTGCCAGCAGCCCCCAGTGGGGCCTAGAAGAGACCCAGTACTTC
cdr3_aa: CASSPQWGLEETQYF

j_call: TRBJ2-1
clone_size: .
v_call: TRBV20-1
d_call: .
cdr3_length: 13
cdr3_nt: TGCAGTGCCACGGGAGATCACTACAATGAGCAGTTCTTC
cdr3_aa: CSATGDHYNEQFF

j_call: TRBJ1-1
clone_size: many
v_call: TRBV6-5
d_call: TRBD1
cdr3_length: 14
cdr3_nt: TGTGCCAGCAGTTACGGGACAGGGGGCACTGAAGCTTTCTTT
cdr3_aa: CASSYGTGGTEAFF

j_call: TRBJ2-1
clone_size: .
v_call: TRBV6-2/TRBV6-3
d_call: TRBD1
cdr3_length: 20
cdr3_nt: TGTGCCAGCAGTTCCCCCGGGACAGGGGGCTATGATGGGTCCTACAATGAGCAGTTCTTC
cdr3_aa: CASSSPGTGGYDGSYNEQFF

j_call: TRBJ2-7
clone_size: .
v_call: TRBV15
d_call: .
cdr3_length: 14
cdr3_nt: TGTGCCACCAGACCCGGGGGCGCGAACTACGAGCAGTACTTC
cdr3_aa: CATRPGGANYEQYF

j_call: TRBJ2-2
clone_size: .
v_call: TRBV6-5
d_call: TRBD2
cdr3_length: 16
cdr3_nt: TGTGCCAGCAGTTATGCGGCTAGCGGGAACACCGGGGAGCTGTTTTTT
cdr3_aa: CASSYAASGNTGELFF

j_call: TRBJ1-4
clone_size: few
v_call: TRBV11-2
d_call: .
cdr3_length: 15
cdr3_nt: TGTGCCAGCAGCTTGGGGGGGGGACAAAAAGAAAAACTGTTTTTT
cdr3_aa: CASSLGGGQKEKLFF

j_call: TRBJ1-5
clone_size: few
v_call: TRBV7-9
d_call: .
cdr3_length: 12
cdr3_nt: TGTGCGAGCGGAGATAGCAATCAGCCCCAGCATTTT
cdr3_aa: CASGDSNQPQHF

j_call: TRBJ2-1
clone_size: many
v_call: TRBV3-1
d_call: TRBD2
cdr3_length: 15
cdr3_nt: TGTGCCAGCAGCCAAGGGGAGGGCCGTTACAATGAGCAGTTCTTC
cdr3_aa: CASSQGEGRYNEQFF

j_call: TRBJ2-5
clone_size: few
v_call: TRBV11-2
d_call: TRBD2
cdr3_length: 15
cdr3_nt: TGTGCCAGCAGCCCCGGGGGGGGGCCAGTAGAGACCCAGTACTTC
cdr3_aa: CASSPGGGPVETQYF